This T cell receptor (beta chain) was sequenced for a study of OX40 agonist ivuxolimab in advanced cancers. Findings and limits, study-wide: There was clonal expansion of CD4+ and CD8+ blood T cells by week 6 at 0.1 to 3.0 mg/kg. Expansion of clones was among the lowest in partial responders at 0.1-3.0 mg/kg. Which antigen the expanded peripheral T cells recognized is unknown.

Germline V lookup: CDR1 SGHDT, CDR2 YYEEEE. Trimming left V 0 bases short and J 6 bases short, with 7 bases between. There are 13 residues in the CDR3. Notes on this clone: What it binds is not known.

The method was immunoSEQ multiplex PCR; TCRdb's version includes in-frame clones alone and lacks a portion of them. The sample consists of 76,000 or so clones, 75% to 90% of them appearing once. The chain couples TRBV5-6 to TRBJ2-1; D ambiguous. This clonotype was obtained from an adult with an advanced solid tumor such as melanoma, head and neck, liver or kidney cancer. The specimen was CD4+ or CD8+ T cells sorted from blood, collected in a trial of the OX40 agonist ivuxolimab. The CDR3 spells CASSLVRANEQFF. For the CDR3, the DNA is TGTGCCAGCAGCTTGGTTCGGGCCAATGAGCAGTTCTTC.